These 10 T cell receptor beta chains originate from one sample sequenced in a study of blood T cells in healthy people across ages. A second PCR, run for about 7 to 11 cycles, used a sample-barcoded 5' primer plus a J-beta primer mix. TCRdb independently ran MiXCR on the 5' RACE reads; one entry per CDR3 protein. The sample yields 850,000 to 1,100,000 distinct CDR3 sequences, roughly two fifths seen once. Sample: blood. These receptors all come from a man between 18 and 29 years old in good health.

This clonotype was counted between two and nine times. The chain combines TRBV14 with TRBJ2-3; 7 nucleotides line up with TRBD1. Germline loops: CDR1 SGHDN, CDR2 FVKESK. J lost 7 bases, V lost 4 bases, and 14 bases had no gene match. This CDR3 contains 16 residues. The CDR3 coding sequence is TGTGCCAGCAGCCCCTTAATGGACAGGCTGCCTTATACGCAGTATTTT. This encodes CASSPLMDRLPYTQYF.

V and J are TRBV6-5 and TRBJ1-2; 7 nucleotides line up with TRBD1. After removal of 2 bases from V and 3 bases from J, the junction contained 3 bases not matched to a gene. This CDR3 is 14 amino acids long. Germline CDR1 is MNHEY and CDR2 is SVGAGI. The CDR3 DNA sequence: TGTGCCAGCAGTTACAGACAGGGTTACTATGGCTACACCTTC. Protein product: CASSYRQGYYGYTF.

This chain links TRBV5-1 with TRBJ1-5; a possible D gene is TRBD1 (5 bases). The CDR3 spans 17 residues. Germline loops: CDR1 SGHRS, CDR2 YFSETQ. The V end lost 0 bases, the J end lost 5 bases, and 18 bases lay between the germline ends. CDR3 nucleotide sequence: TGCGCCAGCAGCTTGGCCCCTATGCTCGGGGCGGATCAGCCCCAGCATTTT. Translating gives CASSLAPMLGADQPQHF.

The V and J genes are TRBV28 and TRBJ1-5; 10 bases agree with TRBD1. The CDR3 runs to 14 residues. CDR1 is MDHEN and CDR2 is SYDVKM in the germline V gene. Trimming at V came to 8 bases and at J to 5 bases, leaving 6 bases not matched to a gene. This CDR3 reads CASAVGTGDQPQHF. The CDR3 nucleotides read TGTGCCAGCGCTGTTGGGACAGGGGATCAGCCCCAGCATTTT.

The chain employs TRBV20-1 and TRBJ1-1; possible D gene TRBD1, 5 bases. The CDR3 has 15 amino acids. V was trimmed by 3 bases and J by 3 bases, leaving 17 bases between them. Germline V lookup: CDR1 DFQATT, CDR2 SNEGSKA (reference sequence). In DNA, the CDR3 is TGCAGTGCTAGTTGGGCGGTCGGGACGGACACTGAAGCTTTCTTT. Translating it yields CSASWAVGTDTEAFF.

The chain joins TRBV20-1 to TRBJ1-2; D is possibly TRBD1 (5 bases). The germline V and J ends were trimmed by 0 bases and 1 base, with 21 bases remaining between them. CDR3 length: 18 amino acids. Germline V CDR1 and CDR2: DFQATT, SNEGSKA (reference sequence). This chain's CDR3 is CSARDLPGLEGFNYGYTF. The CDR3 region has the DNA TGCAGTGCTAGAGATCTACCGGGCCTCGAGGGGTTTAACTATGGCTACACCTTC.

The chain recombines TRBV6-5 with TRBJ2-4; possibly TRBD1 for D (5 bases). CDR1 and CDR2 from the germline V gene are MNHEY and SVGAGI. This CDR3 spans 14 amino acids. V shed 5 bases and J shed 2 bases, with 10 bases lying between them. Here the CDR3 reads CASSHQGSKNIQYF. In DNA, the CDR3 is TGTGCCAGCAGTCATCAGGGATCCAAAAACATTCAGTACTTC.

The DNA for the CDR3 is TGCAGCGTTGAGAAGCAGCAGGGCGAGACCCAGTACTTC. Translated: CSVEKQQGETQYF. This rearrangement joins TRBV29-1 to TRBJ2-5, with D maybe TRBD1 (5 bases). The CDR3 contains 13 residues. Trimming shortened V by 3 bases and J by 5 bases, and 13 bases separated the two germline ends. Per germline, CDR1 SQVTM and CDR2 ANQGSEA.

This clonotype came up a few times. The rearrangement joins TRBV2 to TRBJ1-2; D unclear. Germline V CDR1 and CDR2: SNHLY, FYNNEI. The V and J ends lost 7 bases and 1 base respectively, with 13 bases between them. CDR3 length: 14 amino acids. The CDR3 DNA reads TGTGCCAGCAACCCGAGCGCGCTTAACTATGGCTACACCTTC. Translation: CASNPSALNYGYTF.

This clonotype was detected only a few times. The chain is built from TRBV5-5 and TRBJ2-7, with 9 bases aligning to TRBD2. Germline-derived CDR1 and CDR2 are SGHKS and YYEKEE (reference sequence). The CDR3 is 20 residues long. V lost 1 base, J lost 5 bases, and 22 bases stayed unmatched. This chain's CDR3 is CASSLKILTSGFGSLDEQYF. The CDR3 coding sequence is TGTGCCAGCAGCTTGAAAATCCTCACTAGCGGGTTCGGTTCCTTGGACGAGCAGTACTTC.